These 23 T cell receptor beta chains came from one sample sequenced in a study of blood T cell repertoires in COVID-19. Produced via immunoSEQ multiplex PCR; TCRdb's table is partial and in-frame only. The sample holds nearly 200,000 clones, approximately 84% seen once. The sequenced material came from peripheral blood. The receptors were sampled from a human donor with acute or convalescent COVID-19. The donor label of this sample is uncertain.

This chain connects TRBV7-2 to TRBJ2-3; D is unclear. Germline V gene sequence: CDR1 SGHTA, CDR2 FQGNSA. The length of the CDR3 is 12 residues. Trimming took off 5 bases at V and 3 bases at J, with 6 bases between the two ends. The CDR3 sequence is CASSPPTDTQYF. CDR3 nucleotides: TGTGCCAGCAGCCCCCCGACAGATACGCAGTATTTT.

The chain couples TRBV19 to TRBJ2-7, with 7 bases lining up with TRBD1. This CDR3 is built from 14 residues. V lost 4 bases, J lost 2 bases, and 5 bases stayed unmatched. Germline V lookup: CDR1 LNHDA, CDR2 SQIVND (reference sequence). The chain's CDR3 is CASSTPGQTYEQYF. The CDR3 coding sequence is TGTGCCAGTAGTACCCCGGGACAGACCTACGAGCAGTACTTC.

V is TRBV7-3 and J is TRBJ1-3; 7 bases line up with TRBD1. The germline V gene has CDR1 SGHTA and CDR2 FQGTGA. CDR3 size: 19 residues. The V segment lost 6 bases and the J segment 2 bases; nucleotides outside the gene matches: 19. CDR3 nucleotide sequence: TGTGCCAGCAGTTATAAGGGTAGCGGGGCTCAGGGGGCTGGAAACACCATATATTTT. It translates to CASSYKGSGAQGAGNTIYF.

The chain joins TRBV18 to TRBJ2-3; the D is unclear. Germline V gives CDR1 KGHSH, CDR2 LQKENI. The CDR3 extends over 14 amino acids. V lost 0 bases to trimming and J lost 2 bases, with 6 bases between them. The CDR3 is CASSPPRATDTQYF. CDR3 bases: TGTGCCAGCTCACCACCGCGAGCCACAGATACGCAGTATTTT.

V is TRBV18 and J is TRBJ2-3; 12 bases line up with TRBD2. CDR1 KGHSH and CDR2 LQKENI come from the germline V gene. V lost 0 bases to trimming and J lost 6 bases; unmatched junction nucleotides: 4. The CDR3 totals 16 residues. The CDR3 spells CASSPPLAGGADTQYF. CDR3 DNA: TGTGCCAGCTCACCACCTCTAGCGGGAGGGGCGGATACGCAGTATTTT. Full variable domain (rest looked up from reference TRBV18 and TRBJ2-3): NAGVMQNPRHLVRRRGQEARLRCSPMKGHSHVYWYRQLPEEGLKFMVYLQKENIIDESGMPKERFSAEFPKEGPSILRIQQVVRGDSAAYFCASSPPLAGGADTQYFGPGTRLTVL.

This CDR3 is CASSLDRGSPLHF. The CDR3 nucleotides are TGTGCCAGCAGTCTGGACAGGGGATCACCCCTCCACTTT. This chain joins TRBV6-5 and TRBJ1-6, with 9 bases matching TRBD1. The CDR3 is 13 residues long. After removal of 5 bases from V and 10 bases from J, the junction contained 3 bases not matched to a gene. Germline V gives CDR1 MNHEY, CDR2 SVGAGI.

CDR3 sequence reads: CASSSPGQGETQYF. The DNA for the CDR3 is TGTGCCAGCAGTTCACCGGGACAGGGTGAGACCCAGTACTTC. The chain has TRBV28 and TRBJ2-5; 9 nucleotides line up with TRBD1. The CDR3 spans 14 residues. With 4 bases clipped from V and 5 bases from J, the junction kept 5 bases outside the gene matches. Germline V lookup: CDR1 MDHEN, CDR2 SYDVKM.

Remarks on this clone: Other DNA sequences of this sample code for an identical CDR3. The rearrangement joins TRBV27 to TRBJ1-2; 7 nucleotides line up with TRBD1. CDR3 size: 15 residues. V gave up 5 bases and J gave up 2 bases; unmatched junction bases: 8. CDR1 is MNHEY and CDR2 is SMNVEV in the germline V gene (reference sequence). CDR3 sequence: CASSPTPTGNYGYTF. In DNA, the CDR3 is TGTGCCAGCAGTCCCACACCGACAGGGAACTATGGCTACACCTTC.

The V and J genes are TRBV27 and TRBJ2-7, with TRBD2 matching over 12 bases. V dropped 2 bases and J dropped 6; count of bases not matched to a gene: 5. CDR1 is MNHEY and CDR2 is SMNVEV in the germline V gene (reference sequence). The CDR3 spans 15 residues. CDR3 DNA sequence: TGTGCCAGCAGTTTAATGACTAGCGGGAGCGGCGAGCAGTACTTC. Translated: CASSLMTSGSGEQYF.

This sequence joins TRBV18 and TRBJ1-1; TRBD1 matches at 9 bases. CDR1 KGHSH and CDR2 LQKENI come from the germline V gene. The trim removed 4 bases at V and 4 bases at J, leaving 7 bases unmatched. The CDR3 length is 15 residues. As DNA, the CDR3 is TGTGCCAGCTCACTACGGACAGGGGCCGGCACTGAAGCTTTCTTT. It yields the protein CASSLRTGAGTEAFF.

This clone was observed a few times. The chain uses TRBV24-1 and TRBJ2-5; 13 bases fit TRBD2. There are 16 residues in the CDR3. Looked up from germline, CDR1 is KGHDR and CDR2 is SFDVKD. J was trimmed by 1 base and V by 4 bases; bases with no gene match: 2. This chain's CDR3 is CATSEWTSGSQETQYF. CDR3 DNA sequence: TGTGCCACCAGTGAGTGGACTAGCGGGAGCCAAGAGACCCAGTACTTC.

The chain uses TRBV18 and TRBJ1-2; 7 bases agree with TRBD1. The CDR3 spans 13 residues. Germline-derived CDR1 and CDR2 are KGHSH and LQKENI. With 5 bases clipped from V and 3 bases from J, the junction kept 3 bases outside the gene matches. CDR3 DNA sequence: TGTGCCAGCTCAAGACAGGGTGACTATGGCTACACCTTC. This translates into CASSRQGDYGYTF. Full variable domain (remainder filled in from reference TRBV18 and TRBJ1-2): NAGVMQNPRHLVRRRGQEARLRCSPMKGHSHVYWYRQLPEEGLKFMVYLQKENIIDESGMPKERFSAEFPKEGPSILRIQQVVRGDSAAYFCASSRQGDYGYTFGSGTRLTVV.

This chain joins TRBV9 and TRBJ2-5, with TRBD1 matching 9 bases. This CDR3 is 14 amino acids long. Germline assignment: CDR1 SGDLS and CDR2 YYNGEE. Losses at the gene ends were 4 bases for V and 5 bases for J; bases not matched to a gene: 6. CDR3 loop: CASSITGGGETQYF. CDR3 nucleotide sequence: TGTGCCAGCAGCATAACAGGGGGCGGTGAGACCCAGTACTTC.

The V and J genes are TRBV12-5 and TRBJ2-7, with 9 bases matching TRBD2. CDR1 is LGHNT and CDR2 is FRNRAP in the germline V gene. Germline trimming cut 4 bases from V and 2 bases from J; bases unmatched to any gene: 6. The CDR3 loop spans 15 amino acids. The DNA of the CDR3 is TGTGCTAGTGGTTCAGGACTAGCGACAACCTACGAGCAGTACTTC. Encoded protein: CASGSGLATTYEQYF.

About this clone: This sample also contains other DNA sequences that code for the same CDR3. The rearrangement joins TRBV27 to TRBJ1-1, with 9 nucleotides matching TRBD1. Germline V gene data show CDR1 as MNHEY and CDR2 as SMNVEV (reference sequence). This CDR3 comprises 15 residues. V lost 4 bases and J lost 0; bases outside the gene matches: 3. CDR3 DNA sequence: TGTGCCAGCAGTTACAGGGGGCTCATGAACACTGAAGCTTTCTTT. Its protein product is CASSYRGLMNTEAFF.

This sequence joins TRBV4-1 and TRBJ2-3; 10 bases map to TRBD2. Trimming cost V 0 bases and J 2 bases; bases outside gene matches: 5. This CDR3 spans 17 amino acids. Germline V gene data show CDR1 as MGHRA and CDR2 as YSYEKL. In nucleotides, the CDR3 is TGCGCCAGCAGCCAAGATCAGGGACTAGCGAACACAGATACGCAGTATTTT. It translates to CASSQDQGLANTDTQYF.

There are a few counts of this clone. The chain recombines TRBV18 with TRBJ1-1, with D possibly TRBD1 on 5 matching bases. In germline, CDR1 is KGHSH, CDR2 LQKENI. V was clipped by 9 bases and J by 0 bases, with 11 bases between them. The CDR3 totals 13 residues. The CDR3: CARSGLMNTEAFF. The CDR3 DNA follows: TGTGCCAGATCGGGACTCATGAACACTGAAGCTTTCTTT.

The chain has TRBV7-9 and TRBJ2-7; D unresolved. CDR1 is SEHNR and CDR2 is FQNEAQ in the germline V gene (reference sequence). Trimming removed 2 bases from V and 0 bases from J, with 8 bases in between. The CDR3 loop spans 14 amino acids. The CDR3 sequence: CASSLPSHSYEQYF. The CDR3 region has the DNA TGTGCCAGCAGCTTACCTAGTCACTCCTACGAGCAGTACTTC.

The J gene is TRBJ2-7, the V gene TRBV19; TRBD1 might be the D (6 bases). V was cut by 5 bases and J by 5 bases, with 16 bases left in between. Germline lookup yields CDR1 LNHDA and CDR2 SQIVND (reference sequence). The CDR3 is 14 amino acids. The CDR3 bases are TGTGCCAGTAGTCCGAGGACAGAGGGCCACGAGCAGTACTTC. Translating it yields CASSPRTEGHEQYF.

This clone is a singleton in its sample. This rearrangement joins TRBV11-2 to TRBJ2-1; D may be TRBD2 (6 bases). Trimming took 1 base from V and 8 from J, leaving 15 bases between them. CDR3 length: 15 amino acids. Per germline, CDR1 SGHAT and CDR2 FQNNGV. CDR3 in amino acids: CASSLGTRWEDEQFF. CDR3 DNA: TGTGCCAGCAGCTTAGGGACTCGCTGGGAGGATGAGCAGTTCTTC.

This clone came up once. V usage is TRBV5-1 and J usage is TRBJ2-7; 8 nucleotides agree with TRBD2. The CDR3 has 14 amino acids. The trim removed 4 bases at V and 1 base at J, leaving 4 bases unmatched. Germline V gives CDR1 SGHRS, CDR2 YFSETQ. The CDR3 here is CASSPTGGSYEQYF. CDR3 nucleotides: TGCGCCAGCAGCCCAACGGGGGGGTCCTACGAGCAGTACTTC.

CDR3 nucleotides: TGCAGTCCGACTTTCCTGGGGACCCAGTACTTC. This codes for CSPTFLGTQYF. This sequence joins TRBV20-1 and TRBJ2-5; D is undetermined. Trimming shortened V by 8 bases and J by 7 bases, and 14 bases separated the two germline ends. The CDR3 length is 11 residues. CDR1 is DFQATT, CDR2 SNEGSKA, per germline (reference sequence).

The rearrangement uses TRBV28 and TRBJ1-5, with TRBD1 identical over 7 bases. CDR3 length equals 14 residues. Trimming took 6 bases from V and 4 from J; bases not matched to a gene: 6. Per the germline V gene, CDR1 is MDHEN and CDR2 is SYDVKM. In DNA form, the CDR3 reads TGTGCCAGCAGGGAGGGACAGTCTAATCAGCCCCAGCATTTT. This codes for CASREGQSNQPQHF.